These 21 T cell receptor beta chains were all obtained from the same sample, sequenced in a study of T cell repertoires in cytomegalovirus infection. Antigens of these TCRs are unknown. Each CDR3 protein gets one entry after TCRdb re-called the reads with MiXCR. The table includes just over 450,000 distinct CDR3 sequences, roughly 46% detected once. This material consisted of cultured PBMCs, taken from culture after CMV antigen stimulation. The receptors were sampled from a human donor in good health (CMV status not recorded). Some clones in this sample may be carry-over from other donors' samples.

This clonotype came up a few times. The rearrangement joins TRBV2 to TRBJ1-5; D not certain. Trimming took 7 bases from V and 0 from J, leaving 13 bases between them. Germline CDR1 reads SNHLY; CDR2 reads FYNNEI. This CDR3 spans 15 amino acids. The CDR3 bases are TGTGCCAGCAACCCGCAGACCTATAGCAATCAGCCCCAGCATTTT. This encodes CASNPQTYSNQPQHF.

The V and J genes are TRBV6-5 and TRBJ2-4; D may be TRBD2 (6 bases). V gave up 3 bases and J gave up 1 base, with 7 bases separating them. Germline assignment: CDR1 MNHEY and CDR2 SVGAGI. The CDR3 contains 14 residues. CDR3: CASSYAGAKNIQYF. The CDR3 nucleotides are TGTGCCAGCAGTTATGCGGGGGCCAAAAACATTCAGTACTTC.

The chain employs TRBV7-2 and TRBJ2-7, with no clear D. The germline V and J ends were trimmed by 5 bases and 1 base, with 9 bases remaining between them. Germline assignment: CDR1 SGHTA and CDR2 FQGNSA. The CDR3 has 13 residues. The CDR3 spells CASSRARSYEQYF. CDR3 nucleotide sequence: TGTGCCAGCAGCCGCGCCAGGTCCTACGAGCAGTACTTC.

This chain links TRBV7-6 with TRBJ1-2; D is possibly TRBD1 (6 bases). CDR1 SGHVS and CDR2 FNYEAQ come from the germline V gene. CDR3 size: 14 residues. Trimming shortened V by 1 base and J by 7 bases, and 13 bases separated the two germline ends. CDR3: CASSLGDKTSGYTF. In DNA, the CDR3 is TGTGCCAGCAGCTTAGGGGACAAGACATCTGGCTACACCTTC.

V and J are TRBV5-6 and TRBJ2-6; tentatively, D is TRBD1 (5 bases). With 4 bases removed from V and 4 bases from J, the gap between germline ends came to 12 bases. This CDR3 contains 15 residues. In germline, CDR1 is SGHDT, CDR2 YYEEEE. The CDR3 spells CASSHLAGGANVLTF. In DNA form, the CDR3 reads TGTGCCAGCAGCCACCTTGCAGGGGGGGCCAACGTCCTGACTTTC.

Details on this clonotype: Its ends do not fully match the called genes, so a read error is possible. The V call is TRBV27, the J call TRBJ1-1; no clear D gene. From germline, CDR1 is MNHEY and CDR2 SMNVEV (reference sequence). The CDR3 totals 13 residues. CDR3 nucleotide sequence: TGTGCCAGCAGTCGAACATTGAAAACTGAAGCTTTCTTT. Its protein product is CASSRTLKTEAFF.

The chain recombines TRBV6-5 with TRBJ1-5, with D unresolved. The CDR3 is made up of 15 amino acids. Germline V gene lookup returns CDR1 MNHEY and CDR2 SVGAGI. V was cut by 2 bases and J by 3 bases, with 11 bases left in between. CDR3 sequence: CASSYGSGLNQPQHF. In nucleotides, the CDR3 is TGTGCCAGCAGTTACGGCTCGGGCCTCAATCAGCCCCAGCATTTT.

The sample holds a few counts of this clonotype. V usage is TRBV6-1 and J usage is TRBJ2-7, with D uncertain. Germline loops: CDR1 MNHNS, CDR2 SASEGT. V lost 3 bases, J lost 2 bases, and 8 bases lay in between. The CDR3 totals 13 residues. The CDR3 coding sequence is TGTGCCAGCAGTGAGGGCCCCACCTACGAGCAGTACTTC. This encodes CASSEGPTYEQYF.

This clonotype was observed many times. The chain employs TRBV7-2 and TRBJ1-5; D is unresolved. Trimming took 5 bases from V and 7 from J, leaving 15 bases between them. The germline CDR1 and CDR2 sequences are SGHTA and FQGNSA. CDR3 length: 14 residues. CDR3 in DNA: TGTGCCAGCAGCCCCCGGGGAATGGGGCAGCCCCAGCATTTT. Translated, it gives CASSPRGMGQPQHF.

The chain carries TRBV7-8 and TRBJ2-5; 10 bases are shared with TRBD1. CDR3 size: 16 residues. The V gene end was trimmed by 5 bases and the J gene end by 1 base; junction bases not matched to a gene: 7. Germline CDR1 and CDR2: SGHVS and FQNEAQ. The CDR3 here is CASSDPGTGAQETQYF. CDR3 sequence (DNA): TGTGCCAGCAGCGACCCCGGGACAGGGGCCCAAGAGACCCAGTACTTC.

The chain carries TRBV2 and TRBJ2-7, with D tentatively TRBD2 (6 bases). The germline V and J ends were trimmed by 8 bases and 9 bases, with 14 bases remaining between them. Germline V gene sequence: CDR1 SNHLY, CDR2 FYNNEI. CDR3 length: 11 amino acids. This CDR3 is CASEGGQVQYF. The CDR3 bases are TGTGCCAGCGAGGGAGGCCAGGTGCAGTACTTC.

The chain links TRBV6-6 to TRBJ2-7; tentative D call: TRBD2 (6 bases). The CDR3 sequence is 12 residues long. Germline V gives CDR1 MNHNY, CDR2 SVGAGI (reference sequence). V was pared by 8 bases and J by 2 bases, with 10 bases between. The CDR3 protein is CASSGAPYEQYF. In DNA form, the CDR3 reads TGTGCCAGCTCGGGAGCCCCCTACGAGCAGTACTTC.

In DNA, the CDR3 is TGTGCCAGTAGTATCGACGGACAGGGTCACTACAATGAGCAGTTCTTC. Amino acids: CASSIDGQGHYNEQFF. The chain combines TRBV19 with TRBJ2-1; 8 bases fit TRBD1. The CDR3 has 16 amino acids. V gave up 3 bases and J gave up 3 bases; unmatched junction bases: 7. The germline V gene encodes CDR1 LNHDA and CDR2 SQIVND (reference sequence).

The chain links TRBV5-1 to TRBJ1-2; D possibly corresponds to TRBD1 (5 bases). This CDR3 is built from 13 residues. Germline V CDR1 and CDR2: SGHRS, YFSETQ. V lost 1 base, J lost 6 bases, and 10 bases lay in between. The CDR3 loop is CASSLRGDHGYTF. The CDR3 nucleotides read TGCGCCAGCAGCTTGCGAGGGGACCATGGCTACACCTTC.

This clonotype appeared a few times. The chain joins TRBV7-2 to TRBJ2-5; D is possibly TRBD1 (5 bases). V shed 0 bases and J shed 4 bases, with 15 bases lying between them. The CDR3 consists of 16 residues. CDR1 SGHTA and CDR2 FQGNSA come from the germline V gene. The CDR3 bases are TGTGCCAGCAGCTTAGCCTGGTCAGGGCTGTTAGAGACCCAGTACTTC. Its translation is CASSLAWSGLLETQYF. Full variable domain (remainder filled in from reference TRBV7-2 and TRBJ2-5): GAGVSQSPSNKVTEKGKDVELRCDPISGHTALYWYRQSLGQGLEFLIYFQGNSAPDKSGLPSDRFSAERTGGSVSTLTIQRTQQEDSAVYLCASSLAWSGLLETQYFGPGTRLLVL.

This clonotype was detected only a few times. The chain couples TRBV5-4 to TRBJ2-1; D ambiguous. Trimming cost V 4 bases and J 6 bases, with 17 bases left between them. Germline CDR1 and CDR2: SGHNT and YYREEE (reference sequence). CDR3 length: 15 residues. The CDR3 reads CASSHSSSKSNEQFF. The CDR3 nucleotides are TGTGCCAGCAGCCATTCGTCCTCAAAATCCAATGAGCAGTTCTTC.

This clonotype was recorded only once. V is TRBV5-6 and J is TRBJ2-1; no firm D call. From germline, CDR1 is SGHDT and CDR2 YYEEEE. The germline V and J ends were trimmed by 5 bases and 7 bases, with 16 bases remaining between them. The CDR3 is made up of 14 amino acids. DNA of the CDR3: TGTGCCAGCAGAGGTCTAGGAGAATTGAATGAGCAGTTCTTC. This codes for CASRGLGELNEQFF. Together with reference TRBV5-6 and TRBJ2-1, the CDR3 gives the full variable domain: DAGVTQSPTHLIKTRGQQVTLRCSPKSGHDTVSWYQQALGQGPQFIFQYYEEEERQRGNFPDRFSGHQFPNYSSELNVNALLLGDSALYLCASRGLGELNEQFFGPGTRLTVL.

The rearrangement uses TRBV12-3 or TRBV12-4 and TRBJ1-1; perhaps TRBD1 as D (6 bases). V lost 4 bases and J lost 10, with 16 bases in between. This CDR3 comprises 13 residues. The DNA for the CDR3 is TGTGCCAGCAGTTACGATCGGGGGCGCGGAGCTTTCTTT. It yields the protein CASSYDRGRGAFF.

This clonotype was picked up a small number of times. The V gene is TRBV4-2, the J gene TRBJ2-1; D unresolved. CDR3 size: 13 residues. Germline CDR1 LGHNA, CDR2 YNFKEQ. Deletions cut 4 bases from V and 7 bases from J, with 11 bases between. Written as DNA, the CDR3 is TGTGCCAGCAGCCCTCGGGCCGGGAATGAGCAGTTCTTC. Translated: CASSPRAGNEQFF.

This clonotype was detected once. This chain links TRBV10-3 with TRBJ2-3, with TRBD2 matching 8 bases. The CDR3 contains 17 residues. CDR1 and CDR2 from the germline V gene are ENHRY and SYGVKD. V trimming: 0 bases; J trimming: 1 base; junction bases outside the gene matches: 6. CDR3 protein: CAISESLAGQGTDTQYF. DNA for the CDR3: TGTGCCATCAGTGAGTCTTTAGCGGGGCAGGGCACAGATACGCAGTATTTT.

V and J are TRBV6-5 and TRBJ2-1, with TRBD2 matching over 9 bases. The V gene's germline CDR1 is MNHEY and CDR2 SVGAGI. This CDR3 spans 18 amino acids. V shed 0 bases and J 8 bases; nucleotides not matched to a gene: 14. In nucleotides, the CDR3 is TGTGCCAGCAGTTACTCGGGCGGGGGGGCCAACCCCGGGCATGAGCAGTTCTTC. This codes for CASSYSGGGANPGHEQFF.